The present entry profiles one TCR beta chain with its context. Germline V CDR1 and CDR2: MNHEY, SVGAGI. The CDR3 is made up of 14 amino acids. The V and J ends lost 4 bases and 4 bases respectively, with 11 bases between them. The data originate from a study of blood T cell repertoires in COVID-19. The table came from immunoSEQ multiplex PCR; TCRdb's copy has only in-frame clones and leaves some out. Of 300,000 or so clones listed, over 80% are singletons. Input material: peripheral blood. The chain employs TRBV6-5 and TRBJ1-3; D ambiguous. This sequence originates from a woman in her forties who had recovered from COVID-19. CDR3 in amino acids: CASSFTVAGNTIYF. The DNA of the CDR3 is TGTGCCAGCAGTTTTACCGTCGCGGGAAACACCATATATTTT.